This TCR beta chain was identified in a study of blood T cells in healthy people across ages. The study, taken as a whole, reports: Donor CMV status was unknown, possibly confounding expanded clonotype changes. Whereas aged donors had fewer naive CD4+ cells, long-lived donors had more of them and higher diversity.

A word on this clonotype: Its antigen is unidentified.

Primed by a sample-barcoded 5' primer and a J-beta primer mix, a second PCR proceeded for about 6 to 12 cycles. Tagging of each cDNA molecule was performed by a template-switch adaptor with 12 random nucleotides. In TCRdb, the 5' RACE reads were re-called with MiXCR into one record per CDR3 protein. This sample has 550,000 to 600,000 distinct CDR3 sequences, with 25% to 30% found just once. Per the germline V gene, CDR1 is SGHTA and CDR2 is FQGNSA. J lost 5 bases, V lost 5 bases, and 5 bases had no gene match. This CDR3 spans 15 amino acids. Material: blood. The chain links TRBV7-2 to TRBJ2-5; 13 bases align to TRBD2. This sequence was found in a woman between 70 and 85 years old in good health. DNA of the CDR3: TGTGCCAGCAGCGGCCGGACTAGCGGGGGTGAGACCCAGTACTTC. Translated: CASSGRTSGGETQYF.